The subject of this entry is one TCR beta chain. No antigen is known for it. The data originate from a study of T cells in tuberculosis. Study-level information: Sequenced TCRs come from CD1B-GMM tetramer-binding T cells.

The time point was: new active TB diagnosis, blood taken before or within 7 days of starting treatment. Generated by immunoSEQ multiplex PCR, the TCRdb table keeps only in-frame clones and is missing some. The sample shows about 35,000 clones, 70% to 90% of them seen only once. Deletions cut 3 bases from V and 5 bases from J, with 11 bases between. The V gene's germline CDR1 is SGDLS and CDR2 YYNGEE. The CDR3 is made up of 13 amino acids. Whole-study results and caveats: Active tuberculosis alpha repertoires lay closer to GMM-specific TCRs than controls'.

The receptor was isolated from an adult with tuberculosis. V gene TRBV9 combines with J gene TRBJ1-2; D might be TRBD1 (6 bases). The sample consisted of PBMCs, taken at tuberculosis diagnosis. DNA of the CDR3: TGTGCCAGCAGCGCCCAGGGGTGGTATGGCTACACCTTC. Translation gives CASSAQGWYGYTF.